A single sample is the source of the 17 T cell receptor beta chains below, sequenced in a study of human T cells and chemical hapten exposure. TCRdb independently ran MiXCR on the RACE reads; one entry per CDR3 protein. Of about 380,000 distinct CDR3 sequences listed, more than 4.5% are singletons. Time point given: patch test 1, 2 weeks after DPC sensitization. Treatment meaning: therapeutic diphenylcyclopropenone sensitization with weekly scalp DPC. This sample comprised whole blood, obtained in connection with sensitization to the hapten diphenylcyclopropenone (DPC). Every receptor here comes from a woman between 50 and 59 years old with alopecia areata. Some clones in this sample may be carry-over from other donors' samples.

This clonotype has only a few counts. The CDR3: CASSGDRVGDYGYTF. DNA of the CDR3: TGTGCCAGTAGTGGAGACAGGGTTGGCGACTATGGCTACACCTTC. The V call is TRBV19, the J call TRBJ1-2, with 7 nucleotides matching TRBD1. Trimming took 5 bases from V and 3 from J; bases not matched to a gene: 9. Germline V gene sequence: CDR1 LNHDA, CDR2 SQIVND (reference sequence). The CDR3 has 15 amino acids.

Ten or more counts support this clonotype. The chain uses TRBV6-6 and TRBJ1-2; D unclear. Germline assignment: CDR1 MNHNY and CDR2 SVGAGI (reference sequence). CDR3 length equals 15 residues. Trimming stripped 0 bases from V and 2 bases from J, with 10 bases between. The CDR3 is CASSYSEGFNYGYTF. The CDR3 DNA sequence: TGTGCCAGCAGTTACTCCGAAGGGTTCAACTATGGCTACACCTTC.

In its sample, this clonotype was seen many times. This chain connects TRBV12-3 or TRBV12-4 to TRBJ1-5, with 9 bases matching TRBD1. CDR3 length: 19 residues. V was pared by 5 bases and J by 2 bases, with 16 bases of the junction left unmatched. This CDR3 is CASSINSDRGLNRNQPQHF. The CDR3 DNA follows: TGTGCCAGCAGTATCAATTCGGACAGGGGATTGAATCGCAATCAGCCCCAGCATTTT.

In this sample, this clonotype turned up a few times. The CDR3 sequence is CASSPTRPESGTQYF. In DNA, the CDR3 is TGTGCCAGCTCACCGACGAGACCTGAGTCTGGGACCCAGTACTTC. This rearrangement joins TRBV18 to TRBJ2-5; D ambiguous. Germline-derived CDR1 and CDR2 are KGHSH and LQKENI. Trimming shortened V by 3 bases and J by 7 bases, and 18 bases separated the two germline ends. The CDR3 runs 15 residues.

This clonotype was detected only a few times. This rearrangement joins TRBV25-1 to TRBJ2-5; possibly TRBD2 for D (6 bases). V lost 5 bases and J lost 2, with 15 bases in between. Per germline, CDR1 MGHDK and CDR2 SYGVNS. The CDR3 runs to 15 residues. The CDR3 spells CASSPRSGLQETQYF. The CDR3 DNA reads TGTGCCAGCAGTCCTAGAAGCGGGCTTCAAGAGACCCAGTACTTC. The entire variable domain, with the rest obtained from reference TRBV25-1 and TRBJ2-5, is as follows: EADIYQTPRYLVIGTGKKITLECSQTMGHDKMYWYQQDPGMELHLIHYSYGVNSTEKGDLSSESTVSRIRTEHFPLTLESARPSHTSQYLCASSPRSGLQETQYFGPGTRLLVL.

The table lists this clonotype with many counts. The chain couples TRBV7-3 to TRBJ1-4; 7 positions agree with TRBD1. CDR3 length equals 15 residues. Losses at the gene ends were 2 bases for V and 5 bases for J; bases not matched to a gene: 5. Germline assignment: CDR1 SGHTA and CDR2 FQGTGA. The CDR3 region is CASSLGGGENEKLFF. DNA for the CDR3: TGTGCCAGCAGCTTAGGAGGGGGCGAAAATGAAAAACTGTTTTTT.

The chain recombines TRBV29-1 with TRBJ2-2; D is unresolved. Per the germline V gene, CDR1 is SQVTM and CDR2 is ANQGSEA. V lost 4 bases, J lost 3 bases, and 12 bases lay in between. The CDR3 covers 14 residues. Here the CDR3 DNA reads TGCAGCGTTGGCAACTACCGTGACACCGGGGAGCTGTTTTTT. Protein product: CSVGNYRDTGELFF.

The V gene is TRBV2, the J gene TRBJ2-3; no definite D call. The V gene lost 10 bases and the J gene lost 0 bases, with 17 bases spanning the gap. The germline CDR1 and CDR2 sequences are SNHLY and FYNNEI. The CDR3 is 15 amino acids. CDR3 DNA: TGTGCCATCCCACGAAGTTCCTGGAGCACAGATACGCAGTATTTT. Protein sequence: CAIPRSSWSTDTQYF. The variable domain in full, with the rest retrieved from reference TRBV2 and TRBJ2-3, is EPEVTQTPSHQVTQMGQEVILRCVPISNHLYFYWYRQILGQKVEFLVSFYNNEISEKSEIFDDQFSVERPDGSNFTLKIRSTKLEDSAMYFCAIPRSSWSTDTQYFGPGTRLTVL.

This clonotype appeared a few times. The chain links TRBV4-2 to TRBJ2-3; TRBD2 might be the D (5 bases). This CDR3 region has 16 residues. Germline CDR1 and CDR2: LGHNA and YNFKEQ. V was clipped by 0 bases and J by 5 bases, with 15 bases between them. CDR3 DNA sequence: TGTGCCAGCAGCCAAGATCAACTAGTCAGCGGAGATACGCAGTATTTT. This codes for CASSQDQLVSGDTQYF.

This clonotype occurred a few times. The chain carries TRBV27 and TRBJ2-1, with 7 bases matching TRBD2. The CDR3 consists of 17 residues. Germline V lookup: CDR1 MNHEY, CDR2 SMNVEV (reference sequence). Losses at the gene ends were 5 bases for V and 1 base for J; bases not matched to a gene: 11. This CDR3 reads CASSPPLADRSYNEQFF. In DNA form, the CDR3 reads TGTGCCAGCAGTCCCCCCCTAGCGGACCGATCCTACAATGAGCAGTTCTTC.

This clonotype was counted ten times or more. The chain joins TRBV6-2 or TRBV6-3 to TRBJ2-1, with D perhaps being TRBD1 or TRBD2 (5 bases each). With 6 bases removed from V and 4 bases from J, the gap between germline ends came to 13 bases. The CDR3 length is 14 residues. Germline assignment: CDR1 MNHEY and CDR2 SVGEGT. The CDR3 region is CASRMGRTYNEQFF. DNA for the CDR3: TGTGCCAGCAGAATGGGACGGACTTACAATGAGCAGTTCTTC.

This clonotype was picked up many times. The chain has TRBV10-2 and TRBJ1-5, with 7 positions matching TRBD1. V lost 5 bases to trimming and J lost 1 base; unmatched junction nucleotides: 2. The CDR3 sequence is 14 residues long. Germline V lookup: CDR1 WSHSY, CDR2 SAAADI. The CDR3 spells CASSTDRSNQPQHF. In DNA, the CDR3 is TGCGCCAGCAGTACGGACAGGAGCAATCAGCCCCAGCATTTT.

This clonotype was seen ten or more times. The V call is TRBV12-3 or TRBV12-4, the J call TRBJ1-2, with D perhaps matching TRBD1 (5 bases). The length of the CDR3 is 13 residues. The V and J ends lost 7 bases and 5 bases respectively, with 14 bases between them. Here the CDR3 reads CASTVTVLYGYTF. In nucleotides, the CDR3 is TGTGCCAGCACCGTGACAGTACTTTATGGCTACACCTTC.

The J gene is TRBJ1-1, the V gene TRBV7-9; D is ambiguous. Germline CDR1 and CDR2: SEHNR and FQNEAQ (reference sequence). V dropped 11 bases and J dropped 0 bases, with 13 bases sitting between them. The CDR3 is 13 amino acids. CDR3 DNA: TGTGCCGCTCGCTCCAGTTTGAACACTGAAGCTTTCTTT. Its protein product is CAARSSLNTEAFF.

The chain uses TRBV6-1 and TRBJ1-1, with TRBD1 matching 12 bases. The germline V gene encodes CDR1 MNHNS and CDR2 SASEGT. The CDR3 spans 13 residues. With V trimmed by 10 bases and J by 5 bases, 5 bases remained unmatched. The CDR3 region has the DNA TGTGCCACCCGGGACAGGGGGCATACTGAAGCTTTCTTT. Protein: CATRDRGHTEAFF.

This clonotype was detected a few times. The V call is TRBV20-1, the J call TRBJ2-7, with 7 nucleotides matching TRBD2. The germline V gene has CDR1 DFQATT and CDR2 SNEGSKA (reference sequence). This CDR3 has 14 residues. V trimming: 3 bases; J trimming: 2 bases; junction bases outside the gene matches: 7. CDR3 residues: CSARDLSGTYEQYF. The CDR3 DNA is TGCAGTGCTAGGGATCTGAGCGGGACCTACGAGCAGTACTTC.

This clonotype was seen ten or more times. This chain joins TRBV15 and TRBJ2-7; no reliable D call. Germline V gene data show CDR1 as LNHNV and CDR2 as YYDKDF (reference sequence). The CDR3 totals 14 residues. V was trimmed by 0 bases and J by 3 bases, leaving 9 bases between them. The DNA for the CDR3 is TGTGCCACCAGCAGAGAAAGGACGTACTACGAGCAGTACTTC. Its translation: CATSRERTYYEQYF.